The TCR beta chain described here comes from a study of long-term antiretroviral therapy in people with HIV. Study context: The earliest samples came from an era when ART typically awaited falling CD4 counts.

Relative to its sample, this clone is medium-sized (0.01 to 0.1%). Cryopreserved PBMC numbered roughly 0.85-11 million per sample before DNA extraction. J lost 5 bases, V lost 0 bases, and 7 bases had no gene match. This CDR3 comprises 16 residues. CDR1 is LGHNA, CDR2 YNFKEQ, per germline. The run of the v3.0 immunoSEQ assay was at survey level. Assay: immunoSEQ multiplex PCR; the TCRdb copy retains only in-frame clones and omits some. The data show 20,000 to 25,000 clones, around 85% seen once. The source of this sequence is a man between 25 and 39 years old with HIV. The J gene is TRBJ2-7, the V gene TRBV4-2, with TRBD1 matching 10 bases. Sequencing used unsorted PBMCs, obtained 1.5 years after starting antiretroviral therapy. CDR3 loop: CASSQERQGAGDEQYF. The DNA of the CDR3 is TGTGCCAGCAGCCAAGAACGACAGGGGGCGGGGGACGAGCAGTACTTC.